The clone carrying this T cell receptor (beta chain) has just one count. The recovered donors of Cohort 3 showed two negative PCRs, clearance, or symptom resolution. This record belongs to a study of blood T cell repertoires in COVID-19. The assay was immunoSEQ multiplex PCR, and TCRdb's table has in-frame clones only and misses some. This table holds about 160,000 clones, 80% found once. The CDR3 extends over 13 amino acids. After removal of 5 bases from V and 5 bases from J, the junction contained 4 bases not matched to a gene. Germline V gives CDR1 LNHDA, CDR2 SQIVND (reference sequence). The rearrangement joins TRBV19 to TRBJ2-3; 7 bases are a match to TRBD1. The sequenced sample was PBMCs or T cells enriched from blood (not recorded which). This TCR derives from a man aged 35-49 years who had recovered from COVID-19. CDR3 residues: CASSQGGGDTQYF. CDR3 DNA sequence: TGTGCCAGTAGTCAAGGGGGCGGAGATACGCAGTATTTT.